This entry describes one TCR beta chain. This CDR3 region has 14 residues. These data are taken from a study of blood T cell repertoires in COVID-19. Original methodology: Quantification of nucleated cells was approximated via reference gene primer amplification. The method was immunoSEQ multiplex PCR; TCRdb's version includes in-frame clones alone and lacks a portion of them. The V and J calls and clone size come from that table; D and trimming were worked out from the DNA. The table shows approximately 180,000 clones, with over 75% occurring only once. This TCR was recovered from a man between 60 and 75 years old with acute or convalescent COVID-19. Sequencing was done on a sample of peripheral blood. The gene calls are TRBV21-1 and TRBJ1-5; the table's D call TRBD1 went unverified against the DNA. TRBV21-1 is a pseudogene. In nucleotides, the CDR3 is TGTGCCAGCAGCACACAGGGGGCGGATCAGCCCCAGCATTTT. Protein sequence: CASSTQGADQPQHF.